A selection of T cell receptor beta chains follows, all from one sample in a study of early T cells in non-severe SARS-CoV-2 infection. Using its own MiXCR run on the 5' RACE reads, TCRdb lists one record per CDR3 protein. The table lists 95,000 to 150,000 distinct CDR3 sequences, 15% of them singletons. The specimen was whole blood. Receptors originate from an adult who was a healthcare worker with PCR-confirmed SARS-CoV-2 infection or an uninfected control (not recorded which). Both conserved end residues are part of each CDR3. The D gene is left open where the match is weak. Rows give clone size only sometimes, using once, few, many, or a class for an expanded clone.

TRBV29-1	TRBD1	11	few	TRBJ2-7	TGCAGCGTGAGGAATACCGGACAGGGGTTCTTC	CSVRNTGQGFF
TRBV12-3/TRBV12-4	.	13	many	TRBJ1-1	TGTGCCAGCAGTCCTTACCAAGACACTGAAGCTTTCTTT	CASSPYQDTEAFF
TRBV29-1	.	12	.	TRBJ2-3	TGCAGCGTTATCGTAAGCACAGATACGCAGTATTTT	CSVIVSTDTQYF
TRBV2	TRBD2	14	.	TRBJ2-5	TGTGCCAGCAGTGATGGGCGGGGGGAAAGGACCCAGTACTTC	CASSDGRGERTQYF
TRBV11-2	TRBD1	14	.	TRBJ1-1	TGTGCCAGCAGCACGTACAGGGGTGGCACTGAAGCTTTCTTT	CASSTYRGGTEAFF
TRBV19	.	15	many	TRBJ1-5	TGTGCCAGTAGTAGGGAGGGACGAACAGATCAGCCCCAGCATTTT	CASSREGRTDQPQHF
TRBV20-1	TRBD1	13	.	TRBJ2-3	TGCAGTGCTGAGACAGGGGTGGGAGATACGCAGTATTTT	CSAETGVGDTQYF
TRBV7-8	.	14	.	TRBJ1-3	TGTGCCAGCAGCTTAGGGACAGTTGGAAACACCATATATTTT	CASSLGTVGNTIYF
TRBV6-1	.	16	.	TRBJ1-4	TGTGCCAGCAGTGACCATGGGGGGCAGACTAATGAAAAACTGTTTTTT	CASSDHGGQTNEKLFF
TRBV3-1	TRBD2	18	once	TRBJ2-5	TGTGCCAGCAGCCGGGAGGGGTTAAGCAGGGCTTTCCAAGAGACCCAGTACTTC	CASSREGLSRAFQETQYF
TRBV20-1	.	10	many	TRBJ2-1	TGCAGTGCGATTTACAATGAGCAGTTCTTC	CSAIYNEQFF
TRBV2	.	12	.	TRBJ1-1	TGTGCCAGCAGCCTCAGGGGCACTGAAGCTTTCTTT	CASSLRGTEAFF
TRBV5-1	.	11	few	TRBJ2-2	TGCGCCAGCAGGGACACCGGGGAGCTGTTTTTT	CASRDTGELFF
TRBV6-5	.	12	.	TRBJ1-1	TGTGCCAGCGCCACACCGGGAACCGAAGCTTTCTTT	CASATPGTEAFF
TRBV3-1	.	13	once	TRBJ1-2	TGTGCCAGCAGCCCTGACGGAGACTATGGCTACACCTTC	CASSPDGDYGYTF
TRBV20-1	.	12	.	TRBJ2-7	TGCAGTGCTAGAGATCGAGAGCACGAGCAGTACTTC	CSARDREHEQYF
TRBV7-8	.	16	once	TRBJ2-2	TGTGCCAGCAGCCACGGGAGCGGGCCGGGGACCGGGGAGCTGTTTTTT	CASSHGSGPGTGELFF
TRBV29-1	.	12	.	TRBJ1-2	TGCAGCGTATGGAGTTCAAGCCTCCGCTACACCTTC	CSVWSSSLRYTF
TRBV2	.	16	few	TRBJ2-2	TGTGCCAGCAGCAAAGGGGGTAGCGGTGCTGCCCGGGAGCTGTTTTTT	CASSKGGSGAARELFF
TRBV10-3	.	14	many	TRBJ2-5	TGTGCCATCAGTGACAGGCAGATTCAAGAGACCCAGTACTTC	CAISDRQIQETQYF
TRBV6-6	.	13	.	TRBJ1-3	TGTGCCACCCTACGGGACTCTGGAAACACCATATATTTT	CATLRDSGNTIYF
TRBV25-1	.	13	many	TRBJ2-1	TGTGCCAGCAGTGAATTTCGACACAATGAGCAGTTCTTC	CASSEFRHNEQFF
TRBV21-1	.	18	.	TRBJ2-2	TGTGCCAGCAGCAAAATAGCCGGAGTGAGTAGAGACACCGGGGAGCTGTTTTTT	CASSKIAGVSRDTGELFF
TRBV10-1	.	13	.	TRBJ1-3	TGCCCGGGTCTGGGTCAGTATGGAAACACCATATATTTT	CPGLGQYGNTIYF
TRBV19	TRBD2	15	few	TRBJ2-1	TGTGCCAGTAGTGGGGCTAGCGGGGGGTCCAATGAGCAGTTCTTC	CASSGASGGSNEQFF
TRBV19	.	16	.	TRBJ1-6	TGTGCCAGTAGACCCGACAGGCGAATGGGGTATTCACCCCTCCACTTT	CASRPDRRMGYSPLHF
TRBV20-1	.	15	.	TRBJ1-1	TGCAGTGCTAGAGAAACGGGACGGCCTTATACCGAAGCTTTCTTT	CSARETGRPYTEAFF
TRBV12-3/TRBV12-4	TRBD2	14	.	TRBJ2-7	TGTGCCAGCAGCCTTCAAGCGGGGGCCCCTCAGCAGTACTTC	CASSLQAGAPQQYF
TRBV7-3	.	20	.	TRBJ2-6	TGTGCCAGCAGCTTATGGGGTGGAGAGACGTTTAGCTCTGGGGCCAACGTCCTGACTTTC	CASSLWGGETFSSGANVLTF
TRBV7-9	.	14	few	TRBJ1-3	TGTGCCAGCAGCCCAACGTACTCTGGAAACACCATATATTTT	CASSPTYSGNTIYF
TRBV12-3/TRBV12-4	TRBD1	14	.	TRBJ1-4	TGTGCCAGCAGTCCGGGACAGCAGAATGAAAAACTGTTTTTT	CASSPGQQNEKLFF
TRBV10-3	.	14	few	TRBJ1-3	TGTGCCATCAGTACCCAAGTTGGGGGGAACACCATATATTTT	CAISTQVGGNTIYF
TRBV21-1	.	12	.	TRBJ1-2	TGTGCCAGCAGTCCGAGTACCTATGGCTACACCTTC	CASSPSTYGYTF
TRBV20-1	.	13	few	TRBJ2-5	TGCAGTGCTACCGGATCTGGGGGAGAGACCCAGTACTTC	CSATGSGGETQYF
TRBV20-1	TRBD1	15	many	TRBJ1-5	TGCAGTGCTACGGGACAGGCCTTTGGCAATCAGCCCCAGCATTTT	CSATGQAFGNQPQHF
TRBV20-1	.	11	.	TRBJ2-3	TGCAGTGCGAGAACAGGAGATACGCAGTATTTT	CSARTGDTQYF
TRBV20-1	.	13	.	TRBJ2-1	TGCAGTGCTAAATCGGGTATAAACAATGAGCAGTTCTTC	CSAKSGINNEQFF
TRBV9	.	14	.	TRBJ1-2	TGTGCCAGCAGCGTAGCCCGCAGTTCGAACGGCTACACCTTC	CASSVARSSNGYTF
TRBV13	.	12	few	TRBJ2-7	TGTGCCAGCACCGAGGGGGGGAACGAGCAGTACTTC	CASTEGGNEQYF
TRBV27	.	14	few	TRBJ1-1	TGTGCCAGCAGACTGACGGACTTTGCCACTGAAGCTTTCTTT	CASRLTDFATEAFF
TRBV5-1	.	15	.	TRBJ1-1	TGCGCCAGCAGCTTGACGAGGGGATTCGTCACTGAAGCTTTCTTT	CASSLTRGFVTEAFF
TRBV10-3	.	17	many	TRBJ1-2	TGTGCCATCAGTGAGAGGAGAGGGAGAATAGCTAACTATGGCTACACCTTC	CAISERRGRIANYGYTF
TRBV10-2	TRBD2	18	.	TRBJ2-3	TGCGCCAGCAGTGCGACAGGCAGACTAGCGGCGCTCACAGATACGCAGTATTTT	CASSATGRLAALTDTQYF